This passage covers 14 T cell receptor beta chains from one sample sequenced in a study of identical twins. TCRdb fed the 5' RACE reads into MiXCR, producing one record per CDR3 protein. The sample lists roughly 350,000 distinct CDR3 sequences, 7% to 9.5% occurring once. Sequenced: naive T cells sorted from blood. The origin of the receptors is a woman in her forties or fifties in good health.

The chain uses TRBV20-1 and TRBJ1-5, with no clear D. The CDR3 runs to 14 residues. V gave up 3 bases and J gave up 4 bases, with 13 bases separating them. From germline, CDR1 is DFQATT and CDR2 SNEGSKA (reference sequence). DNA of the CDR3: TGCAGTGCTAGCCGAGACAACGATAATCAGCCCCAGCATTTT. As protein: CSASRDNDNQPQHF.

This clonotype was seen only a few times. CDR3 DNA sequence: TGTGCCAGCAGCTTAGATAGGGCTTTCGCGGCAGAGCAGTTCTTC. It translates to CASSLDRAFAAEQFF. V and J are TRBV11-2 and TRBJ2-1; D gene uncertain. V lost 0 bases, J lost 10 bases, and 16 bases lay in between. CDR1 and CDR2 from the germline V gene are SGHAT and FQNNGV. This CDR3 comprises 15 residues.

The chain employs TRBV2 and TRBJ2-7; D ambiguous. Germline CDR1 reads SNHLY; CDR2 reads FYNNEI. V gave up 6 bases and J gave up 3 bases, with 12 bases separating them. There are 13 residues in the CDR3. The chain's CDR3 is CASRAQAGYEQYF. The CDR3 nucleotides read TGTGCCAGCAGGGCGCAGGCTGGCTACGAGCAGTACTTC.

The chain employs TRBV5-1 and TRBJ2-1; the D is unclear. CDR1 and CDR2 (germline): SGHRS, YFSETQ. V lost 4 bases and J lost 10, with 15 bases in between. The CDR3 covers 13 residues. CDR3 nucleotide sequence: TGCGCCAGCAGCCAAGGACCTGGATCCGAGCAGTTCTTC. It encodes CASSQGPGSEQFF.

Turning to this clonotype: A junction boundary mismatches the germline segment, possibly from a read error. The CDR3 here is CASSLGGHQETQYF. CDR3 DNA sequence: TGTGCCAGCAGTTTGGGGGGACACCAGGAGACCCAGTACTTC. The rearrangement links TRBV12-3 or TRBV12-4 to TRBJ2-5; D possibly matches TRBD1 or TRBD2 (6 bases each). This CDR3 contains 14 residues.

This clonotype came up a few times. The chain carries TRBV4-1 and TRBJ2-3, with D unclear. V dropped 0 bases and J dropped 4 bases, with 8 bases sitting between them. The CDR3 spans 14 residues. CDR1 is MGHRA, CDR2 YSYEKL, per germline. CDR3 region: CASSQDGRSDTQYF. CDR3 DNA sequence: TGCGCCAGCAGCCAAGACGGAAGGTCAGATACGCAGTATTTT.

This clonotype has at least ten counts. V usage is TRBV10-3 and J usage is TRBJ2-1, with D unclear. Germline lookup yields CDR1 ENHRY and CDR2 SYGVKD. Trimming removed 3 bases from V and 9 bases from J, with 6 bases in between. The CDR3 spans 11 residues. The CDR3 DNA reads TGTGCCATCAGTGACAGGATTGAGCAGTTCTTC. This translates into CAISDRIEQFF.

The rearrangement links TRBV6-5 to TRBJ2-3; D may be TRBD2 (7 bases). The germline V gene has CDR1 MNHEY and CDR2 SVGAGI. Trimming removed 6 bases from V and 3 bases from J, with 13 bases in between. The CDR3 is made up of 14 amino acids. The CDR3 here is CASSARGATDTQYF. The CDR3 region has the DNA TGTGCCAGCAGCGCCCGGGGGGCGACAGATACGCAGTATTTT.

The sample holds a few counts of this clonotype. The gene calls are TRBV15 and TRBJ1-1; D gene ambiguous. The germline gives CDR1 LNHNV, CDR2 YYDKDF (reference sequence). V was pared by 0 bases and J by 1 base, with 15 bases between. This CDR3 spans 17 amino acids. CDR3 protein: CATSREAHIGENTEAFF. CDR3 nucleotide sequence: TGTGCCACCAGCAGAGAAGCTCATATTGGGGAGAACACTGAAGCTTTCTTT.

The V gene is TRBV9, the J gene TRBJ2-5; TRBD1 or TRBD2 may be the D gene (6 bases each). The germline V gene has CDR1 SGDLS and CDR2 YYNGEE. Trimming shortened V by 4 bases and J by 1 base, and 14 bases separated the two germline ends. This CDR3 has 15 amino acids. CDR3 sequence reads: CASSTYPGAQETQYF. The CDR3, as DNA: TGTGCCAGCAGCACCTATCCGGGGGCCCAAGAGACCCAGTACTTC.

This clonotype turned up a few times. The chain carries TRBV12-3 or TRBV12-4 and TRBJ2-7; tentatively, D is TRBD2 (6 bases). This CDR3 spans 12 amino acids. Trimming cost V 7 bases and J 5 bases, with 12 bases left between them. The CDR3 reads CASTSGSHEQYF. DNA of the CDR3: TGTGCCAGCACCAGCGGGTCGCACGAGCAGTACTTC.

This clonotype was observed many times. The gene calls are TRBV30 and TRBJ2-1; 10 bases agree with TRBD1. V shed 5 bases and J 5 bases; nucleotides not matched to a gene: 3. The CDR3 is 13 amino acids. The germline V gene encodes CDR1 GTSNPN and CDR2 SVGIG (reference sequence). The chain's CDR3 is CAWGTGEDNEQFF. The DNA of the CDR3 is TGTGCCTGGGGGACAGGGGAGGACAATGAGCAGTTCTTC.

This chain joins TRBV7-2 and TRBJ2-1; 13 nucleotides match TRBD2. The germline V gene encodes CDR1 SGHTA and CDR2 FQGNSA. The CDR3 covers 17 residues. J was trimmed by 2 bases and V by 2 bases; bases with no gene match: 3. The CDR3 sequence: CASSLLGTSGTYNEQFF. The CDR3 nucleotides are TGTGCCAGCAGCTTACTCGGGACTAGCGGGACCTACAATGAGCAGTTCTTC. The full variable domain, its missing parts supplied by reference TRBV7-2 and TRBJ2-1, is GAGVSQSPSNKVTEKGKDVELRCDPISGHTALYWYRQSLGQGLEFLIYFQGNSAPDKSGLPSDRFSAERTGGSVSTLTIQRTQQEDSAVYLCASSLLGTSGTYNEQFFGPGTRLTVL.

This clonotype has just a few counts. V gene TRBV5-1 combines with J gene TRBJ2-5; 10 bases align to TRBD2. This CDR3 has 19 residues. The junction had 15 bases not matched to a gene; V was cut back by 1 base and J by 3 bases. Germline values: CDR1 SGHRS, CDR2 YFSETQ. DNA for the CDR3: TGCGCCAGCAGCTTGTCTCTACTAGCGGGACAGGCGATAAAAGAGACCCAGTACTTC. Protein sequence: CASSLSLLAGQAIKETQYF. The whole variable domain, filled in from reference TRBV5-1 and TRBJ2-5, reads KAGVTQTPRYLIKTRGQQVTLSCSPISGHRSVSWYQQTPGQGLQFLFEYFSETQRNKGNFPGRFSGRQFSNSRSEMNVSTLELGDSALYLCASSLSLLAGQAIKETQYFGPGTRLLVL.